The TCR beta chain described here comes from a study of blood T cell repertoires in COVID-19. As for the study in general: COVID-19 samples, acute and convalescent, were from the United States, Italy and Spain. In each case, the material was cDNA or gDNA derived from T cells, B-cell-depleted T cells, or PBMCs.

Trimming stripped 5 bases from V and 0 bases from J, with 5 bases between. The CDR3 covers 13 residues. The germline gives CDR1 MDHEN, CDR2 SYDVKM. In the study's own analysis: Quantification of nucleated cells was approximated via reference gene primer amplification. TCRdb keeps only in-frame clones here, not all; method: immunoSEQ multiplex PCR. That table gives V, J and clone size, and the DNA gave D and trimming. The sample shows 200,000 to 250,000 clones, 80% to 90% of them seen only once. Sequencing input: peripheral blood. The chain recombines TRBV28 with TRBJ1-5; D is undetermined. The source of this sequence is a man in his sixties with acute or convalescent COVID-19. The chain's CDR3 is CASSRFSNQPQHF. The CDR3 DNA reads as TGTGCCAGCAGTCGTTTTAGCAATCAGCCCCAGCATTTT. The whole variable domain, remainder taken from reference TRBV28 and TRBJ1-5, is DVKVTQSSRYLVKRTGEKVFLECVQDMDHENMFWYRQDPGLGLRLIYFSYDVKMKEKGDIPEGYSVSREKKERFSLILESASTNQTSMYLCASSRFSNQPQHFGDGTRLSIL.